The 20 T cell receptor beta chains below were found in one sample sequenced in a study of control samples from healthy donors and cancer patients. TCRdb's copy holds only in-frame clones and misses some; the assay was immunoSEQ multiplex PCR. Among roughly 370,000 clones listed, 80% to 95% were seen once. What was sequenced was PBMCs. These receptors were taken from a man aged 35 to 55 with head and neck cancer.

The rearrangement joins TRBV28 to TRBJ2-7, with 7 nucleotides matching TRBD1. V lost 6 bases and J lost 4; bases outside the gene matches: 12. CDR3 length: 15 amino acids. Germline lookup yields CDR1 MDHEN and CDR2 SYDVKM. CDR3 sequence: CASSRQGSPFYEQYF. The CDR3 region has the DNA TGTGCCAGCAGCCGACAGGGATCCCCCTTTTACGAGCAGTACTTC.

The chain carries TRBV30 and TRBJ2-1, with 8 nucleotides matching TRBD1. This CDR3 has 15 residues. CDR1 is GTSNPN, CDR2 SVGIG, per germline (reference sequence). Losses at the gene ends were 1 base for V and 4 bases for J; bases not matched to a gene: 6. DNA of the CDR3: TGTGCCTGGAGTGCGTCCGGGACAGGATACAATGAGCAGTTCTTC. Translated, it gives CAWSASGTGYNEQFF. Full variable domain (missing parts from reference TRBV30 and TRBJ2-1): SQTIHQWPATLVQPVGSPLSLECTVEGTSNPNLYWYRQAAGRGLQLLFYSVGIGQISSEVPQNLSASRPQDRQFILSSKKLLLSDSGFYLCAWSASGTGYNEQFFGPGTRLTVL.

The rearrangement uses TRBV28 and TRBJ1-5; TRBD1 agrees at 11 bases. Trimming cost V 8 bases and J 3 bases; bases outside gene matches: 12. Germline-derived CDR1 and CDR2 are MDHEN and SYDVKM. CDR3 length: 17 residues. CDR3 DNA sequence: TGTGCCAGCGCAAGTCCGGGACAGGGGGTGGTCAATCAGCCCCAGCATTTT. Translating it yields CASASPGQGVVNQPQHF.

The chain links TRBV9 to TRBJ1-3, with D maybe TRBD1 (6 bases). V was clipped by 3 bases and J by 0 bases, with 13 bases between them. Germline V lookup: CDR1 SGDLS, CDR2 YYNGEE. The CDR3 is 16 amino acids. The CDR3 here is CASSGGGRNSGNTIYF. CDR3 nucleotides: TGTGCCAGCAGCGGTGGGGGGCGGAACTCTGGAAACACCATATATTTT.

The V gene is TRBV3-1 (or the pseudogene TRBV3-2), the J gene TRBJ2-7, with TRBD1 matching over 7 bases. There are 15 residues in the CDR3. The ends lost 1 base at V and 0 bases at J; junction bases unmatched: 3. The germline V gene encodes CDR1 LGHDT and CDR2 YNNKEL (reference sequence). CDR3 in DNA: TGTGCCAGCAGCCAAGGGGACAGTTACTCCTACGAGCAGTACTTC. It yields the protein CASSQGDSYSYEQYF.

This clone was detected only once. J is TRBJ1-5 and V is TRBV12-3 or TRBV12-4, with D possibly matching TRBD1 (6 bases). Trimming took 7 bases from V and 0 from J, leaving 7 bases between them. CDR3 size: 13 residues. The CDR3 nucleotides are TGTGCCAGCACAGGGGATAGCAATCAGCCCCAGCATTTT. This sequence encodes CASTGDSNQPQHF.

The chain couples TRBV30 to TRBJ2-7; 12 bases are shared with TRBD2. V trimming: 3 bases; J trimming: 6 bases; junction bases outside the gene matches: 9. The CDR3 loop spans 15 amino acids. CDR1 is GTSNPN and CDR2 is SVGIG in the germline V gene (reference sequence). The CDR3: CAWSPLGLAGSEQYF. The CDR3 coding sequence is TGTGCCTGGAGCCCTTTAGGACTAGCGGGAAGCGAGCAGTACTTC.

The genes are TRBV3-1 (or the pseudogene TRBV3-2) and TRBJ2-3, with TRBD2 identical over 10 bases. Trimming cost V 3 bases and J 10 bases; bases outside gene matches: 16. Germline V gene data show CDR1 as LGHDT and CDR2 as YNNKEL (reference sequence). The CDR3 totals 17 residues. The CDR3 protein is CASSHTAGAGGPGAQYF. The CDR3 DNA is TGTGCCAGCAGCCACACAGCCGGAGCGGGGGGGCCCGGTGCGCAGTATTTT.

This chain connects TRBV28 to TRBJ1-2; unclear D gene. Germline V lookup: CDR1 MDHEN, CDR2 SYDVKM. The length of the CDR3 is 14 residues. Trimming removed 5 bases from V and 3 bases from J, with 13 bases in between. The CDR3 spells CASSAIGLDYGYTF. The CDR3 nucleotides read TGTGCCAGCAGTGCGATCGGACTGGACTATGGCTACACCTTC.

The chain joins TRBV12-5 to TRBJ2-3; 8 bases are a match to TRBD2. The germline CDR1 and CDR2 sequences are LGHNT and FRNRAP. Losses at the gene ends were 3 bases for V and 3 bases for J; bases not matched to a gene: 5. There are 15 residues in the CDR3. The CDR3 sequence: CASGFGGGSTDTQYF. The DNA for the CDR3 is TGTGCTAGTGGTTTCGGCGGGGGGTCGACAGATACGCAGTATTTT.

This clone is a singleton in its sample. The chain joins TRBV3-1 (or the pseudogene TRBV3-2) to TRBJ2-2; D is uncertain. Germline V CDR1 and CDR2: LGHDT, YNNKEL (reference sequence). Trimming shortened V by 3 bases and J by 0 bases, and 8 bases separated the two germline ends. This CDR3 has 15 amino acids. CDR3 in amino acids: CASSHGRANTGELFF. In DNA, the CDR3 is TGTGCCAGCAGCCATGGCAGAGCGAACACCGGGGAGCTGTTTTTT.

This clone was seen just once. This chain connects TRBV4-3 to TRBJ1-2, with TRBD1 identical over 7 bases. CDR1 and CDR2 (germline): LGHNA, YSLEER. J was trimmed by 5 bases and V by 3 bases; bases with no gene match: 6. This CDR3 spans 14 amino acids. The DNA for the CDR3 is TGCGCCAGCAGCCAGTACAGGGGAGGATATGGCTACACCTTC. Protein sequence: CASSQYRGGYGYTF.

The gene calls are TRBV28 and TRBJ2-7; D is unresolved. CDR1 is MDHEN and CDR2 is SYDVKM in the germline V gene. Trimming removed 2 bases from V and 7 bases from J, with 12 bases in between. This CDR3 region has 13 residues. CDR3 nucleotide sequence: TGTGCCAGCAGTTTACCCGATGCATTTGAGCAGTACTTC. Translating gives CASSLPDAFEQYF.

The chain has TRBV7-2 and TRBJ1-4, with no clear D. Germline-derived CDR1 and CDR2 are SGHTA and FQGNSA. The V and J ends lost 1 base and 2 bases respectively, with 14 bases between them. This CDR3 has 17 residues. The CDR3 here is CASSLVVGLYTNEKLFF. The CDR3, as DNA: TGTGCCAGCAGCTTAGTAGTAGGCTTGTATACTAATGAAAAACTGTTTTTT.

The chain recombines TRBV7-8 with TRBJ2-1; 9 positions agree with TRBD2. Germline CDR1 SGHVS, CDR2 FQNEAQ. This CDR3 region has 15 residues. V shed 7 bases, J shed 8 bases, and the junction held 12 bases outside the gene matches. CDR3 region: CASTRTSAWLDEQFF. As DNA, the CDR3 is TGTGCCAGCACCCGGACTAGCGCATGGTTGGATGAGCAGTTCTTC.

The chain combines TRBV6-5 with TRBJ1-5; TRBD1 might be the D (5 bases). Trimming removed 0 bases from V and 15 bases from J, with 15 bases in between. The CDR3 sequence is 13 residues long. Germline-derived CDR1 and CDR2 are MNHEY and SVGAGI. The CDR3 DNA follows: TGTGCCAGCAGTTACTCTCCGGGACTTCATATGCATTTT. Its translation: CASSYSPGLHMHF.

The CDR3 DNA reads as TGTGCCAGTAGCGCATCAGGAGGACCCTACAATGAGCAGTTCTTC. It is translated as CASSASGGPYNEQFF. The rearrangement joins TRBV19 to TRBJ2-1; tentative D call: TRBD2 (5 bases). V dropped 6 bases and J dropped 2 bases, with 14 bases sitting between them. Germline assignment: CDR1 LNHDA and CDR2 SQIVND (reference sequence). This CDR3 has 15 amino acids. Supplemented by reference TRBV19 and TRBJ2-1, the full variable domain reads DGGITQSPKYLFRKEGQNVTLSCEQNLNHDAMYWYRQDPGQGLRLIYYSQIVNDFQKGDIAEGYSVSREKKESFPLTVTSAQKNPTAFYLCASSASGGPYNEQFFGPGTRLTVL.

Notes on this clone: The same CDR3 also results from other DNA sequences found in this sample. This chain links TRBV30 with TRBJ1-5, with D possibly being TRBD1 (5 bases). Germline V gene sequence: CDR1 GTSNPN, CDR2 SVGIG (reference sequence). This CDR3 is 12 amino acids long. Between the trimmed V and J ends, which lost 3 bases and 6 bases, there was a span of 9 bases. The CDR3 reads CAWSGGGQPQHF. In DNA form, the CDR3 reads TGTGCCTGGAGCGGGGGGGGTCAGCCCCAGCATTTT.

The chain combines TRBV18 with TRBJ2-7; D perhaps matches TRBD2 (6 bases). In germline, CDR1 is KGHSH, CDR2 LQKENI. V was trimmed by 5 bases and J by 4 bases, leaving 18 bases between them. This CDR3 has 15 amino acids. The CDR3 loop is CASSNAGDSRYEQYF. Written as DNA, the CDR3 is TGTGCCAGCTCAAACGCCGGGGACTCCCGTTACGAGCAGTACTTC.

The V and J genes are TRBV6-6 and TRBJ1-6; perhaps TRBD1 as D (6 bases). This CDR3 comprises 15 residues. V lost 6 bases and J lost 5, with 14 bases in between. Germline assignment: CDR1 MNHNY and CDR2 SVGAGI (reference sequence). The CDR3, as DNA: TGTGCCAGCAGCCTAGGGACAATAGATAATTCACCCCTCCACTTT. It codes for CASSLGTIDNSPLHF.